This entry features one T cell receptor (beta chain) sequence. Its antigen is not yet known. No base quality information exists; no much larger clone differs at one position. This entry comes from a study of T cell changes during pregnancy in multiple sclerosis (dated by TCRdb to 2018 to 2020). For the study in its entirety: Changes in the T cell repertoire over the course of pregnancy were examined in this study in women with multiple sclerosis.

Library preparation employed the immunoSEQ multiplex PCR assay. TCRdb took over this immuneACCESS table, retaining in-frame rearrangements with V and J assigned. Such tables are incomplete; in checked studies, under half of the missing clones stem from an unresolved V gene, and the remainder is unexplained. The sample contains 30,000 to 45,000 clones, about 92% of them found a single time. The ten largest clones add up to over 20% of the sample. The TCR sequence derives from a female donor with multiple sclerosis, enrolled in a pregnancy study. The material sequenced was CD8+ T cells from peripheral blood mononuclear cells, taken before pregnancy.

The DNA sequence follows: TGCAGCGTTGGGTTTGCCAGGACTCGTGGGGCCAACGTCCTGACTTTC. Its protein reads: CSVGFARTRGANVLTF. Here the chain combines TRBV29-1 and TRBJ2-6; the D gene is perhaps TRBD2, from 5 matching bases. The CDR3 has 16 amino acids, counting the end cysteine and phenylalanine. Here the CDR3 DNA is all that survives: 48 bases in frame from base 1. A distance of 16 bases separates the germline ends of V and J, which lose 4 bases and 3 bases respectively. The CDR1 and CDR2 encoded by the germline V gene are SQVTM and ANQGSEA.